Listed here are 5 T cell receptor beta chains from one sample, sequenced in a study of blood T cell repertoires in COVID-19. The assay was immunoSEQ multiplex PCR, and TCRdb's table has in-frame clones only and misses some. Of 70,000 to 95,000 clones listed, 81% are singletons. The sequencing sample was made of peripheral blood. The origin of the receptors is a human donor in a cohort sampled during active COVID-19.

This chain uses TRBV6-5 with TRBJ1-2; 10 bases agree with TRBD1. The V gene end was trimmed by 4 bases and the J gene end by 6 bases; junction bases not matched to a gene: 5. This CDR3 contains 14 residues. Germline CDR1 and CDR2: MNHEY and SVGAGI. The CDR3 region is CASSFDRGQDGYTF. CDR3 nucleotides: TGTGCCAGCAGTTTCGACAGGGGGCAGGATGGCTACACCTTC.

The chain recombines TRBV7-8 with TRBJ2-7; 10 bases are a match to TRBD1. The CDR3 has 14 amino acids. Per the germline V gene, CDR1 is SGHVS and CDR2 is FQNEAQ. Trimming at V came to 4 bases and at J to 5 bases, leaving 5 bases not matched to a gene. CDR3 nucleotides: TGTGCCAGCAGCTCTAGACAGGGGGCCGACGAGCAGTACTTC. Protein sequence: CASSSRQGADEQYF.

As regards this clone: This sample also contains other DNA sequences that code for the same CDR3. V gene TRBV28 combines with J gene TRBJ1-2; D unresolved. This CDR3 has 11 amino acids. Between the trimmed V and J ends, which lost 6 bases and 5 bases, there was a span of 7 bases. Germline V lookup: CDR1 MDHEN, CDR2 SYDVKM. Here the CDR3 reads CASRTSYGYTF. In DNA, the CDR3 is TGTGCCAGCAGGACAAGTTATGGCTACACCTTC.

The chain joins TRBV18 to TRBJ2-2; the match to TRBD1 covers 7 bases. Germline assignment: CDR1 KGHSH and CDR2 LQKENI. J was trimmed by 4 bases and V by 4 bases; bases with no gene match: 12. The CDR3 extends over 17 amino acids. The CDR3 reads CASSLRDRGFGTGELFF. The CDR3 DNA sequence: TGTGCCAGCTCACTACGGGACAGAGGTTTCGGCACCGGGGAGCTGTTTTTT.

J is TRBJ1-4 and V is TRBV27; TRBD1 matches 9 bases. Germline loops: CDR1 MNHEY, CDR2 SMNVEV (reference sequence). This CDR3 has 14 residues. V shed 5 bases and J 8 bases; nucleotides not matched to a gene: 6. DNA for the CDR3: TGTGCCAGCAGTGTACAGGGGGCAGGCGAAAAACTGTTTTTT. Amino acid sequence: CASSVQGAGEKLFF.